Listed below are T cell receptor beta chains from one sample, sequenced in a study of cytomegalovirus exposure and HLA in healthy donors. Generated by immunoSEQ multiplex PCR, the TCRdb table keeps only in-frame clones and is missing some. The sample shows approximately 170,000 clones, approximately 77% of them seen only once. Sequenced: PBMCs. The receptors were sampled from a male donor in good health and CMV-seronegative. CDR3s include the opening cysteine and the closing phenylalanine or tryptophan. D genes are given only for firm matches. Some rows mark clone size as missing; the rest say once, few, many or name a class of expanded clone.

CDR3 protein: CASSLSNPDRDRVYNEQFF
CDR3 DNA: TGTGCCAGCAGCCTGAGTAACCCCGACAGGGATCGAGTCTACAATGAGCAGTTCTTC
V gene: TRBV21-1
J gene: TRBJ2-1
D gene: .
clone size: .

CDR3 protein: CASGEGEKLAGGSCRYF
CDR3 DNA: TGTGCCAGCGGGGAGGGGGAAAAACTAGCGGGGGGTTCATGTAGGTATTTT
V gene: TRBV21-1
J gene: TRBJ2-3
D gene: .
clone size: few

CDR3 protein: CASSQDTGTGGTDTQYF
CDR3 DNA: TGTGCCAGCAGCCAAGACACCGGGACTGGAGGCACAGATACGCAGTATTTT
V gene: TRBV4-2
J gene: TRBJ2-3
D gene: .
clone size: once

CDR3 protein: CASRLAGFYNEQFF
CDR3 DNA: TGTGCCAGCAGGCTAGCGGGGTTCTACAATGAGCAGTTCTTC
V gene: TRBV14
J gene: TRBJ2-1
D gene: TRBD2
clone size: few

CDR3 protein: CASSTRRGSSTDTQYF
CDR3 DNA: TGTGCCAGCAGCACTCGACGAGGGTCGAGCACAGATACGCAGTATTTT
V gene: TRBV5-6
J gene: TRBJ2-3
D gene: .
clone size: .

CDR3 protein: CASSPGGDQPQHF
CDR3 DNA: TGTGCCAGCTCACCAGGAGGGGATCAGCCCCAGCATTTT
V gene: TRBV18
J gene: TRBJ1-5
D gene: .
clone size: .

CDR3 protein: CASSLPGEFRTQYF
CDR3 DNA: TGTGCCAGCAGCTTACCCGGAGAGTTCCGGACCCAGTACTTC
V gene: TRBV11-2
J gene: TRBJ2-5
D gene: .
clone size: once

CDR3 protein: CASSPITSGYYGYTF
CDR3 DNA: TGTGCCAGCAGCCCGATAACCTCAGGGTACTATGGCTACACCTTC
V gene: TRBV5-6
J gene: TRBJ1-2
D gene: .
clone size: .

CDR3 protein: CASSPQTGLTEAFF
CDR3 DNA: TGTGCCAGTAGTCCGCAGACAGGGTTAACTGAAGCTTTCTTT
V gene: TRBV19
J gene: TRBJ1-1
D gene: TRBD1
clone size: .

CDR3 protein: CSVEGSGGYEQYF
CDR3 DNA: TGCAGCGTTGAAGGGTCAGGAGGGTACGAGCAGTACTTC
V gene: TRBV29-1
J gene: TRBJ2-7
D gene: .
clone size: .

CDR3 protein: CASSSDRVGTDTQYF
CDR3 DNA: TGCGCCAGCAGCTCCGACAGGGTTGGCACAGATACGCAGTATTTT
V gene: TRBV4-1
J gene: TRBJ2-3
D gene: TRBD1
clone size: .

CDR3 protein: CASSLGGINPNYGYTF
CDR3 DNA: TGTGCCAGCAGTTTGGGGGGAATAAACCCCAACTATGGCTACACCTTC
V gene: TRBV28
J gene: TRBJ1-2
D gene: .
clone size: .

CDR3 protein: CAIQGNYGYTF
CDR3 DNA: TGTGCCATCCAGGGAAACTATGGCTACACCTTC
V gene: TRBV6-5
J gene: TRBJ1-2
D gene: .
clone size: once

CDR3 protein: CASSLRAPRSNEQFF
CDR3 DNA: TGTGCCAGCAGCTTGAGAGCGCCCCGGAGCAATGAGCAGTTCTTC
V gene: TRBV5-4
J gene: TRBJ2-1
D gene: .
clone size: .

CDR3 protein: CASSIIGGGLYEQYF
CDR3 DNA: TGTGCCAGTAGTATAATAGGGGGCGGTCTCTACGAGCAGTACTTC
V gene: TRBV19
J gene: TRBJ2-7
D gene: TRBD1
clone size: .

CDR3 protein: CASSTGTGYGYTF
CDR3 DNA: TGTGCCAGCAGCACCGGGACAGGGTATGGCTACACCTTC
V gene: TRBV5-4
J gene: TRBJ1-2
D gene: TRBD1
clone size: .

CDR3 protein: CATETGTSFSSGANVLTF
CDR3 DNA: TGTGCCACCGAGACCGGGACTAGCTTTTCTTCGGGTGCCAACGTCCTGACTTTC
V gene: TRBV5-4
J gene: TRBJ2-6
D gene: TRBD2
clone size: .

CDR3 protein: CASSFRTGRMGTEAFF
CDR3 DNA: TGCGCCAGCAGCTTTCGGACAGGGAGGATGGGAACTGAAGCTTTCTTT
V gene: TRBV5-1
J gene: TRBJ1-1
D gene: TRBD1
clone size: .

CDR3 protein: CASSNRGDGYTF
CDR3 DNA: TGTGCCAGCAGTAACAGGGGGGATGGCTACACCTTC
V gene: TRBV6-5
J gene: TRBJ1-2
D gene: TRBD1
clone size: .

CDR3 protein: CASSDSIRGGDTQYF
CDR3 DNA: TGTGCCAGCAGTGACTCGATCAGGGGTGGAGATACGCAGTATTTT
V gene: TRBV6-4
J gene: TRBJ2-3
D gene: .
clone size: .

CDR3 protein: CASSPSPQIYGYTF
CDR3 DNA: TGTGCCAGCAGTCCTAGTCCCCAGATCTATGGCTACACCTTC
V gene: TRBV28
J gene: TRBJ1-2
D gene: .
clone size: .

CDR3 protein: CASSATGSNEQFF
CDR3 DNA: TGTGCCAGCAGCGCCACCGGGTCAAATGAGCAGTTCTTC
V gene: TRBV9
J gene: TRBJ2-1
D gene: .
clone size: .

CDR3 protein: CASSPMDSNTEAFF
CDR3 DNA: TGCGCCAGCAGCCCAATGGACAGTAACACTGAAGCTTTCTTT
V gene: TRBV4-3
J gene: TRBJ1-1
D gene: .
clone size: few

CDR3 protein: CASSYYSSQETQYF
CDR3 DNA: TGTGCCAGCAGTTACTACAGCAGCCAAGAGACCCAGTACTTC
V gene: TRBV6-5
J gene: TRBJ2-5
D gene: .
clone size: .

CDR3 protein: CASSSGQGDNSPLHF
CDR3 DNA: TGTGCCAGCAGCTCAGGACAGGGGGACAATTCACCCCTCCACTTT
V gene: TRBV7-2
J gene: TRBJ1-6
D gene: TRBD1
clone size: .

CDR3 protein: CASSPNREIEAFF
CDR3 DNA: TGCGCCAGCAGCCCCAACCGGGAAATAGAAGCTTTCTTT
V gene: TRBV5-1
J gene: TRBJ1-1
D gene: .
clone size: .

CDR3 protein: CASRSVMNTEAFF
CDR3 DNA: TGTGCCAGCAGATCCGTTATGAACACTGAAGCTTTCTTT
V gene: TRBV6-5
J gene: TRBJ1-1
D gene: .
clone size: .

CDR3 protein: CASSPGTGDVYEQYF
CDR3 DNA: TGTGCCAGCAGTCCAGGGACAGGGGATGTCTACGAGCAGTACTTC
V gene: TRBV25-1
J gene: TRBJ2-7
D gene: TRBD1
clone size: .

CDR3 protein: CASSEASYTGELFF
CDR3 DNA: TGTGCCAGCAGTGAAGCGTCCTACACCGGGGAGCTGTTTTTT
V gene: TRBV6-1
J gene: TRBJ2-2
D gene: .
clone size: .

CDR3 protein: CATSRGAGDDEKLFF
CDR3 DNA: TGTGCCACCAGCCGAGGGGCAGGGGATGATGAAAAACTGTTTTTT
V gene: TRBV15
J gene: TRBJ1-4
D gene: .
clone size: .

CDR3 protein: CASSYRGTGTKNIQYF
CDR3 DNA: TGTGCCAGCAGCTACAGGGGTACGGGTACCAAAAACATTCAGTACTTC
V gene: TRBV2
J gene: TRBJ2-4
D gene: TRBD1
clone size: .

CDR3 protein: CASSYIAATYEQYF
CDR3 DNA: TGTGCCAGCAGCTATATAGCGGCGACCTACGAGCAGTACTTC
V gene: TRBV6-6
J gene: TRBJ2-7
D gene: .
clone size: .

CDR3 protein: CASSLTGSSNQPQHF
CDR3 DNA: TGTGCCAGCAGTTTAACAGGGAGCAGCAATCAGCCCCAGCATTTT
V gene: TRBV6-6
J gene: TRBJ1-5
D gene: .
clone size: .

CDR3 protein: CASSSEAFF
CDR3 DNA: TGTGCCAGCAGTTCAGAAGCTTTCTTT
V gene: TRBV6-6
J gene: TRBJ1-1
D gene: .
clone size: once

CDR3 protein: CASTLGGTGELFF
CDR3 DNA: TGTGCCAGCACCCTCGGGGGCACCGGGGAGCTGTTTTTT
V gene: TRBV6-5
J gene: TRBJ2-2
D gene: .
clone size: .

CDR3 protein: CASKTGLTGELFF
CDR3 DNA: TGTGCCAGCAAGACAGGGTTGACCGGGGAGCTGTTTTTT
V gene: TRBV7-9
J gene: TRBJ2-2
D gene: TRBD1
clone size: .

CDR3 protein: CASRAIQGRREKLFF
CDR3 DNA: TGTGCCAGCAGAGCTATACAGGGACGGCGAGAAAAACTGTTTTTT
V gene: TRBV6-1
J gene: TRBJ1-4
D gene: .
clone size: .

CDR3 protein: CASSLGTSGVGYEQYF
CDR3 DNA: TGTGCCAGCAGCCTCGGGACTAGCGGGGTGGGCTACGAGCAGTACTTC
V gene: TRBV5-4
J gene: TRBJ2-7
D gene: TRBD2
clone size: .

CDR3 protein: CASSGGGLAGTQYF
CDR3 DNA: TGTGCCAGCAGCGGGGGGGGACTAGCTGGGACCCAGTACTTC
V gene: TRBV7-2
J gene: TRBJ2-5
D gene: TRBD2
clone size: .

CDR3 protein: CASRVLRYF
CDR3 DNA: TGTGCCAGCAGAGTGTTGAGGTACTTC
V gene: TRBV6-4
J gene: TRBJ2-5
D gene: .
clone size: .

CDR3 protein: CASSLVRQRFYGYTF
CDR3 DNA: TGTGCCAGCAGCTTGGTACGGCAGCGTTTCTATGGCTACACCTTC
V gene: TRBV5-8
J gene: TRBJ1-2
D gene: .
clone size: .

CDR3 protein: CASSSRQGVDGYTF
CDR3 DNA: TGCGCCAGCAGCTCCAGACAGGGGGTCGATGGCTACACCTTC
V gene: TRBV5-1
J gene: TRBJ1-2
D gene: TRBD1
clone size: .

CDR3 protein: CASSPRGGIRTDTQYF
CDR3 DNA: TGTGCCAGCAGCCCAAGAGGGGGTATTAGGACAGATACGCAGTATTTT
V gene: TRBV6-6
J gene: TRBJ2-3
D gene: .
clone size: once

CDR3 protein: CASSPDRGGRHGYTF
CDR3 DNA: TGTGCCAGCAGCCCTGACAGGGGAGGTCGTCATGGCTACACCTTC
V gene: TRBV5-6
J gene: TRBJ1-2
D gene: TRBD1
clone size: few

CDR3 protein: CASSHDVFGTSGNTGELFF
CDR3 DNA: TGTGCCAGCAGCCACGACGTGTTCGGGACTAGCGGGAACACCGGGGAGCTGTTTTTT
V gene: TRBV7-6
J gene: TRBJ2-2
D gene: TRBD2
clone size: few

CDR3 protein: CASSLGGTAYTEAFF
CDR3 DNA: TGTGCCAGCAGCTTGGGAGGGACAGCTTACACTGAAGCTTTCTTT
V gene: TRBV5-4
J gene: TRBJ1-1
D gene: TRBD1
clone size: once

CDR3 protein: CASSPPGGYGNQPQHF
CDR3 DNA: TGTGCCAGCTCACCACCGGGAGGGTATGGCAATCAGCCCCAGCATTTT
V gene: TRBV18
J gene: TRBJ1-5
D gene: .
clone size: once

CDR3 protein: CASSAGDYNEQFF
CDR3 DNA: TGTGCCAGCAGCGCGGGGGATTACAATGAGCAGTTCTTC
V gene: TRBV7-9
J gene: TRBJ2-1
D gene: TRBD2
clone size: .

CDR3 protein: CASSIGFLENQPQHF
CDR3 DNA: TGTGCCAGTAGTATAGGATTTCTTGAGAATCAGCCCCAGCATTTT
V gene: TRBV19
J gene: TRBJ1-5
D gene: .
clone size: .

CDR3 protein: CSSSLGWATGNTEAFF
CDR3 DNA: TGTTCCAGCAGCTTAGGCTGGGCAACTGGGAACACTGAAGCTTTCTTT
V gene: TRBV7-9
J gene: TRBJ1-1
D gene: .
clone size: .

CDR3 protein: CASSLAYSEAFF
CDR3 DNA: TGTGCCAGCAGCTTAGCGTACAGTGAAGCTTTCTTT
V gene: TRBV11-2
J gene: TRBJ1-1
D gene: .
clone size: few

CDR3 protein: CASSDTRTGITDTQYF
CDR3 DNA: TGTGCCAGCAGTGACACCCGGACAGGGATCACAGATACGCAGTATTTT
V gene: TRBV25-1
J gene: TRBJ2-3
D gene: TRBD1
clone size: few

CDR3 protein: CASSPGSGRRNEQFF
CDR3 DNA: TGTGCCAGCAGCCCGGGTTCTGGTAGACGGAATGAGCAGTTCTTC
V gene: TRBV7-3
J gene: TRBJ2-1
D gene: .
clone size: .

CDR3 protein: CASSLGTENTEAFF
CDR3 DNA: TGTGCCAGCTCACTTGGCACCGAGAACACTGAAGCTTTCTTT
V gene: TRBV18
J gene: TRBJ1-1
D gene: .
clone size: .

CDR3 protein: CASSSGPINYGYTF
CDR3 DNA: TGTGCCAGTAGTTCAGGGCCTATAAACTATGGCTACACCTTC
V gene: TRBV19
J gene: TRBJ1-2
D gene: .
clone size: .